The 25 T cell receptor beta chains below all came from one sample that was sequenced in a study of T cells in Graves' hyperthyroidism and ophthalmopathy. TCR beta CDR3 sequences were amplified from RNA transcripts. HTBI primers were used for first-round RT-PCR of the TCR CDR3. Via MiXCR, TCRdb re-called the multiplex PCR reads, giving one row per CDR3 protein. This sample has 300,000 to 400,000 distinct CDR3 sequences, with approximately 14% found just once. Source material: blood. The receptors derive from a woman between 25 and 40 years old with Graves' hyperthyroidism.

This clonotype has a handful of counts. The V and J genes are TRBV18 and TRBJ2-7; TRBD1 or TRBD2 may be the D gene (5 bases each). Germline V gives CDR1 KGHSH, CDR2 LQKENI. V was shortened by 0 bases and J by 3 bases, with 15 bases between the two germline ends. The CDR3 totals 16 residues. CDR3 residues: CASSPPTSWGNYEQYF. The CDR3 DNA sequence: TGTGCCAGCTCACCACCGACCTCGTGGGGGAACTACGAGCAGTACTTC.

At least ten counts were recorded for this clonotype. The genes are TRBV7-8 and TRBJ2-3, with D possibly being TRBD1 (7 bases). V was trimmed by 0 bases and J by 6 bases, leaving 16 bases between them. Germline CDR1 reads SGHVS; CDR2 reads FQNEAQ. The CDR3 has 16 amino acids. In DNA form, the CDR3 reads TGTGCCAGCAGCTTAGCGGAGGGGGCGCTGCGGGATACGCAGTATTTT. Its protein is CASSLAEGALRDTQYF.

The V and J genes are TRBV30 and TRBJ2-5, with 7 bases matching TRBD2. The CDR3 is 22 amino acids. Germline lookup yields CDR1 GTSNPN and CDR2 SVGIG (reference sequence). Germline trimming cut 3 bases from V and 1 base from J; bases unmatched to any gene: 29. CDR3 protein: CAWSLRRGPLTLTSELQETQYF. The DNA for the CDR3 is TGTGCCTGGAGCCTCCGGCGGGGACCGCTAACTCTAACTAGCGAACTCCAAGAGACCCAGTACTTC.

This clonotype was found many times. This chain connects TRBV7-2 to TRBJ2-7, with D perhaps assigned TRBD1 or TRBD2 (6 bases each). The V end lost 10 bases, the J end lost 9 bases, and 22 bases lay between the germline ends. CDR1 and CDR2 (germline): SGHTA, FQGNSA. The CDR3 totals 13 residues. The CDR3 sequence: CATSKGGDLPQYF. DNA for the CDR3: TGTGCCACCTCCAAGGGGGGAGACCTACCGCAGTACTTC.

The sample holds a few counts of this clonotype. This chain joins TRBV11-2 and TRBJ2-5; 8 bases are a match to TRBD2. The ends lost 1 base at V and 2 bases at J; junction bases unmatched: 6. This CDR3 region has 16 residues. Germline V gene sequence: CDR1 SGHAT, CDR2 FQNNGV. The CDR3 sequence: CASSLAVSGKQETQYF. CDR3 DNA sequence: TGTGCCAGCAGCTTAGCCGTTAGCGGGAAACAAGAGACCCAGTACTTC.

This clonotype was recorded at least ten times. This chain connects TRBV28 to TRBJ1-6, with TRBD1 identical over 7 bases. The J segment lost 7 bases and the V segment lost 5 bases, leaving 8 bases of the junction unmatched. Germline V CDR1 and CDR2: MDHEN, SYDVKM. The CDR3 contains 15 residues. The chain's CDR3 is CASSHGTAPNSPLHF. The CDR3 DNA is TGTGCCAGCAGTCATGGGACAGCCCCGAATTCACCCCTCCACTTT.

This clonotype was counted at least ten times. J is TRBJ1-1 and V is TRBV3-1; TRBD1 matches at 10 bases. The germline V gene has CDR1 LGHDT and CDR2 YNNKEL (reference sequence). This CDR3 spans 16 amino acids. The junction had 7 bases not matched to a gene; V was cut back by 4 bases and J by 2 bases. The CDR3 here is CASSLRTGGPNTEAFF. The CDR3 region has the DNA TGTGCCAGCAGCCTTAGGACAGGGGGGCCTAACACTGAAGCTTTCTTT.

This clonotype has ten or more counts. This chain uses TRBV5-1 with TRBJ1-2; 9 bases line up with TRBD1. CDR3 length: 15 amino acids. Looked up from germline, CDR1 is SGHRS and CDR2 is YFSETQ. V shed 5 bases, J shed 6 bases, and the junction held 11 bases outside the gene matches. DNA of the CDR3: TGCGCCAGCAGTAACAACGGGGACAGGGTCAATGGCTACACCTTC. Translated, it gives CASSNNGDRVNGYTF.

This clonotype was found many times. J is TRBJ2-7 and V is TRBV28, with D possibly matching TRBD1 (6 bases). The CDR3 runs to 16 residues. Germline V gene sequence: CDR1 MDHEN, CDR2 SYDVKM. With 1 base removed from V and 6 bases from J, the gap between germline ends came to 19 bases. CDR3 in amino acids: CASSLYRETGVLEQYF. CDR3 sequence (DNA): TGTGCCAGCAGTTTATACAGGGAGACAGGAGTCCTCGAGCAGTACTTC.

This clonotype was counted a few times. The J gene is TRBJ2-1, the V gene TRBV2, with 12 bases matching TRBD2. J was trimmed by 10 bases and V by 6 bases; bases with no gene match: 13. The length of the CDR3 is 16 residues. The germline V gene encodes CDR1 SNHLY and CDR2 FYNNEI. The CDR3 sequence is CASSDQEGLAGKEQFF. CDR3 DNA sequence: TGTGCCAGCAGCGATCAAGAGGGACTAGCGGGCAAAGAGCAGTTCTTC.

This clonotype was detected ten times or more. This chain joins TRBV5-5 and TRBJ1-1; maybe TRBD1 (5 bases). Germline V gene lookup returns CDR1 SGHKS and CDR2 YYEKEE (reference sequence). This CDR3 has 13 amino acids. V was shortened by 4 bases and J by 6 bases, with 13 bases between the two germline ends. CDR3 loop: CASSRLDIPEAFF. DNA of the CDR3: TGTGCCAGCAGCCGCCTGGACATCCCTGAAGCTTTCTTT.

At least ten counts were recorded for this clonotype. The chain links TRBV28 to TRBJ2-7, with TRBD2 matching 12 bases. The CDR3 extends over 13 amino acids. From germline, CDR1 is MDHEN and CDR2 SYDVKM. Germline trimming cut 10 bases from V and 2 bases from J; bases unmatched to any gene: 3. CDR3 protein: CATGTSGPYEQYF. The CDR3 DNA reads TGTGCCACAGGGACTAGCGGGCCCTACGAGCAGTACTTC.

This clonotype was found many times. V usage is TRBV15 and J usage is TRBJ1-2; TRBD1 might be the D (5 bases). Germline V CDR1 and CDR2: LNHNV, YYDKDF (reference sequence). The V and J ends lost 1 base and 4 bases respectively, with 10 bases between them. The CDR3 has 14 residues. CDR3 sequence: CATSRVDRSYGYTF. CDR3 bases: TGTGCCACCAGCAGAGTAGACAGATCCTATGGCTACACCTTC.

This clonotype has more than one count but fewer than ten. The gene calls are TRBV20-1 and TRBJ2-3; perhaps TRBD2 as D (5 bases). V was trimmed by 2 bases and J by 6 bases, leaving 18 bases between them. Germline V gene data show CDR1 as DFQATT and CDR2 as SNEGSKA (reference sequence). The CDR3 totals 15 residues. The CDR3 sequence: CSARRETIPGDTQYF. CDR3 nucleotides: TGCAGTGCTAGAAGGGAAACAATCCCGGGGGATACGCAGTATTTT.

This clonotype came up a few times. V and J are TRBV6-1 and TRBJ2-1, with D hard to call. Trimming removed 4 bases from V and 0 bases from J, with 10 bases in between. Germline CDR1 is MNHNS and CDR2 is SASEGT. The CDR3 runs to 15 residues. The CDR3 loop reads CASSGIPGSYNEQFF. In nucleotides, the CDR3 is TGTGCCAGCAGTGGGATCCCGGGCTCCTACAATGAGCAGTTCTTC.

The J gene is TRBJ2-1, the V gene TRBV9, with D perhaps matching TRBD2 (5 bases). Germline V lookup: CDR1 SGDLS, CDR2 YYNGEE. The CDR3 covers 16 residues. V shed 0 bases and J shed 7 bases, with 17 bases lying between them. CDR3 sequence reads: CASSVGEGASGNEQFF. In DNA form, the CDR3 reads TGTGCCAGCAGCGTAGGTGAGGGAGCCAGTGGGAATGAGCAGTTCTTC.

This clonotype was counted only a few times. This chain links TRBV29-1 with TRBJ2-7; D is undetermined. V was shortened by 6 bases and J by 5 bases, with 17 bases between the two germline ends. Germline lookup yields CDR1 SQVTM and CDR2 ANQGSEA. The CDR3 is 13 amino acids. The CDR3: CSVVEANPHEQYF. The CDR3, as DNA: TGCAGCGTAGTTGAAGCGAACCCCCACGAGCAGTACTTC.

This clonotype was recorded many times. The J gene is TRBJ1-5, the V gene TRBV24-1; 9 bases are shared with TRBD1. The CDR3 is 17 amino acids. Germline V CDR1 and CDR2: KGHDR, SFDVKD. The V gene end was trimmed by 4 bases and the J gene end by 5 bases; junction bases not matched to a gene: 11. Written as DNA, the CDR3 is TGTGCCACCAGTGACCCTTCAAGGGGACAGGGAGATCAGCCCCAGCATTTT. The encoded protein is CATSDPSRGQGDQPQHF.

This sequence joins TRBV4-1 and TRBJ2-7; no firm D call. V was clipped by 1 base and J by 5 bases, with 18 bases between them. Germline assignment: CDR1 MGHRA and CDR2 YSYEKL. The CDR3 is 16 amino acids. The CDR3 protein is CASSQALWLKGHEQYF. CDR3 sequence (DNA): TGCGCCAGCAGCCAAGCCTTATGGCTCAAAGGCCACGAGCAGTACTTC.

This clonotype has ten or more counts. V usage is TRBV12-3 or TRBV12-4 and J usage is TRBJ2-3, with D possibly TRBD1 on 6 matching bases. There are 16 residues in the CDR3. V was trimmed by 3 bases and J by 0 bases, leaving 13 bases between them. DNA for the CDR3: TGTGCCAGCAGTTTCAAGACAGGTACTAGCACAGATACGCAGTATTTT. Its protein is CASSFKTGTSTDTQYF.

This clonotype was counted many times. This CDR3 is CATSDSPGLLYNEQFF. In nucleotides, the CDR3 is TGTGCCACCAGTGATTCCCCGGGACTCCTATACAATGAGCAGTTCTTC. The rearrangement joins TRBV24-1 to TRBJ2-1, with D perhaps TRBD2 (6 bases). This CDR3 has 16 amino acids. Per the germline V gene, CDR1 is KGHDR and CDR2 is SFDVKD. Trimming took off 2 bases at V and 4 bases at J, with 14 bases between the two ends.

This clonotype showed up many times. The chain combines TRBV28 with TRBJ2-7; TRBD1 might be the D (6 bases). CDR1 is MDHEN and CDR2 is SYDVKM in the germline V gene. V lost 7 bases and J 4 bases, leaving 11 bases between the germline ends. The CDR3 consists of 12 residues. CDR3 sequence: CASIDRSYEQYF. The CDR3 DNA is TGTGCCAGCATTGACAGGTCTTACGAGCAGTACTTC.

This clonotype was seen only a few times. The gene calls are TRBV6-2 or TRBV6-3 and TRBJ2-1; TRBD2 matches 9 bases. The germline V gene has CDR1 MNHEY and CDR2 SVGEGT. The V segment lost 6 bases and the J segment 7 bases; nucleotides outside the gene matches: 13. The CDR3 consists of 16 residues. CDR3 DNA: TGTGCCAGCAGCCACGGCAGCGGGAGGAACCCGAATGAGCAGTTCTTC. It translates to CASSHGSGRNPNEQFF.

This clonotype has ten or more counts. The chain uses TRBV5-5 and TRBJ2-2, with D perhaps TRBD1 (5 bases). CDR3 length: 14 residues. The V end lost 7 bases, the J end lost 0 bases, and 10 bases lay between the germline ends. The germline gives CDR1 SGHKS, CDR2 YYEKEE (reference sequence). In DNA form, the CDR3 reads TGTGCCAGCGGGGCGGCCACGAACACCGGGGAGCTGTTTTTT. Amino acids: CASGAATNTGELFF.

This clonotype occurred many times. The chain combines TRBV20-1 with TRBJ2-1; 10 bases map to TRBD2. J gave up 6 bases and V 4 bases, and 9 bases lay outside the gene matches. This CDR3 has 15 residues. Germline lookup yields CDR1 DFQATT and CDR2 SNEGSKA (reference sequence). The CDR3 region has the DNA TGCAGTGCTACCAGGGCTAGCGGGAGAGGCAATGAGCAGTTCTTC. Amino acids: CSATRASGRGNEQFF.